The 14 T cell receptor beta chains below come from one sample, sequenced in a study of T cell responses to AZD1222 COVID-19 vaccine. Only in-frame clones appear in the TCRdb table, and some are missing; sequencing was by immunoSEQ multiplex PCR. The repertoire includes about 120,000 clones, about 89% of them detected once, and 28% sits in the top ten. This specimen consisted of peripheral blood, obtained on day 0 of AZD1222 vaccination. The origin of the receptors is an adult in good health.

The rearrangement joins TRBV14 to TRBJ1-3, with 8 nucleotides matching TRBD1. This CDR3 is built from 20 residues. Germline V gene data show CDR1 as SGHDN and CDR2 as FVKESK. V gave up 4 bases and J gave up 0 bases; unmatched junction bases: 17. CDR3 loop: CASSPRLLPGQVSSGNTIYF. Written as DNA, the CDR3 is TGTGCCAGCAGCCCCCGGCTCCTCCCGGGACAGGTGTCCTCTGGAAACACCATATATTTT.

The genes are TRBV12-5 and TRBJ1-4, with D unresolved. This CDR3 spans 12 amino acids. V was pared by 1 base and J by 10 bases, with 7 bases between. Per germline, CDR1 LGHNT and CDR2 FRNRAP. The CDR3 bases are TGTGCTAGTGGTTTGGACGATGTAAAACTGTTTTTT. Its translation: CASGLDDVKLFF.

The chain has TRBV6-5 and TRBJ1-1; D gene ambiguous. The CDR3 is made up of 15 amino acids. V was shortened by 3 bases and J by 0 bases, with 11 bases between the two germline ends. Germline loops: CDR1 MNHEY, CDR2 SVGAGI. The CDR3 sequence is CASSYSRFMNTEAFF. CDR3 nucleotide sequence: TGTGCCAGCAGTTATTCGAGGTTCATGAACACTGAAGCTTTCTTT.

This chain links TRBV29-1 with TRBJ1-2, with a tentative D call TRBD1 (6 bases). This CDR3 has 12 amino acids. Germline CDR1 is SQVTM and CDR2 is ANQGSEA. CDR3 loop: CSGGTGARGYTF. CDR3 DNA: TGCAGTGGGGGCACGGGGGCGCGGGGCTACACCTTC.

The chain carries TRBV9 and TRBJ1-1, with TRBD1 matching 9 bases. From germline, CDR1 is SGDLS and CDR2 YYNGEE. J lost 3 bases, V lost 0 bases, and 9 bases had no gene match. The CDR3 contains 17 residues. Here the CDR3 reads CASSVAGQGWQDTEAFF. In DNA form, the CDR3 reads TGTGCCAGCAGCGTAGCCGGACAGGGGTGGCAGGACACTGAAGCTTTCTTT.

The chain joins TRBV5-3 to TRBJ2-7, with D perhaps matching TRBD1 (6 bases). TRBV5-3 is an ORF, and what it does is uncertain. V was cut by 4 bases and J by 5 bases, with 19 bases left in between. The CDR3 extends over 15 amino acids. The CDR3 DNA is TGTGCCAGAAGCGTCGCAGGGGTTCGTGTGGACGAGCAGTACTTC. Residues: CARSVAGVRVDEQYF.

The chain joins TRBV11-1 to TRBJ2-1, with a possible D match to TRBD2 (6 bases). The V end lost 1 base, the J end lost 2 bases, and 12 bases lay between the germline ends. Germline assignment: CDR1 SGHAT and CDR2 FQDESV (reference sequence). The CDR3 consists of 16 residues. The DNA for the CDR3 is TGTGCCAGCAGCTTAGGTGGGGCGGGAACCTACAATGAGCAGTTCTTC. Translation: CASSLGGAGTYNEQFF. The variable domain in full, completed from reference TRBV11-1 and TRBJ2-1, reads EAEVAQSPRYKITEKSQAVAFWCDPISGHATLYWYRQILGQGPELLVQFQDESVVDDSQLPKDRFSAERLKGVDSTLKIQPAELGDSAMYLCASSLGGAGTYNEQFFGPGTRLTVL.

The gene calls are TRBV5-1 and TRBJ2-5; D remains unclear. This CDR3 region has 14 residues. The V gene lost 0 bases and the J gene lost 5 bases, with 11 bases spanning the gap. The germline V gene has CDR1 SGHRS and CDR2 YFSETQ. Here the CDR3 DNA reads TGCGCCAGCAGCTTGGGCAGTAGCTGGGAGACCCAGTACTTC. It codes for CASSLGSSWETQYF.

The rearrangement uses TRBV7-8 and TRBJ2-1, with D maybe TRBD2 (5 bases). Per the germline V gene, CDR1 is SGHVS and CDR2 is FQNEAQ. The CDR3 has 12 residues. V was shortened by 0 bases and J by 11 bases, with 8 bases between the two germline ends. The CDR3 region is CASSLARLQQFF. The CDR3 DNA reads as TGTGCCAGCAGCTTAGCCCGACTACAGCAGTTCTTC.

The rearrangement links TRBV4-1 to TRBJ2-1, with a possible D match to TRBD2 (6 bases). This CDR3 region has 13 residues. Looked up from germline, CDR1 is MGHRA and CDR2 is YSYEKL. The V gene lost 0 bases and the J gene lost 12 bases, with 12 bases spanning the gap. In DNA, the CDR3 is TGCGCCAGCAGCCAAGATCCGGGACTCCTGCAGTTCTTC. Its translation is CASSQDPGLLQFF.

The chain uses TRBV29-1 and TRBJ2-5; D is unclear. Trimming took 7 bases from V and 5 from J, leaving 8 bases between them. CDR3 length: 10 amino acids. From germline, CDR1 is SQVTM and CDR2 ANQGSEA. CDR3 DNA sequence: TGCAGCGCTGCGCTGGAGACCCAGTACTTC. It encodes CSAALETQYF.

The chain links TRBV30 to TRBJ1-1; 7 bases agree with TRBD1. V trimming: 0 bases; J trimming: 2 bases; junction bases outside the gene matches: 6. Germline loops: CDR1 GTSNPN, CDR2 SVGIG (reference sequence). The length of the CDR3 is 15 residues. The chain's CDR3 is CAWSVYRGVNTEAFF. The DNA of the CDR3 is TGTGCCTGGAGTGTATACAGGGGCGTAAACACTGAAGCTTTCTTT. Full variable domain (remainder filled in from reference TRBV30 and TRBJ1-1): SQTIHQWPATLVQPVGSPLSLECTVEGTSNPNLYWYRQAAGRGLQLLFYSVGIGQISSEVPQNLSASRPQDRQFILSSKKLLLSDSGFYLCAWSVYRGVNTEAFFGQGTRLTVV.

The chain has TRBV9 and TRBJ2-2, with a tentative D call TRBD1 (6 bases). There are 17 residues in the CDR3. The V end was cut by 0 bases, the J end by 5 bases, with 17 bases between. CDR1 SGDLS and CDR2 YYNGEE come from the germline V gene. The CDR3 sequence is CASSVGHRVKNTGELFF. The CDR3 DNA reads as TGTGCCAGCAGCGTAGGTCACAGGGTAAAGAATACCGGGGAGCTGTTTTTT.

V gene TRBV12-5 combines with J gene TRBJ2-2; 9 positions agree with TRBD1. The germline V gene encodes CDR1 LGHNT and CDR2 FRNRAP. The length of the CDR3 is 17 residues. The V gene end was trimmed by 6 bases and the J gene end by 7 bases; junction bases not matched to a gene: 15. The CDR3 sequence is CASGQEGDRASHGELFF. The CDR3 coding sequence is TGTGCTAGTGGCCAAGAAGGGGACAGGGCCAGTCACGGGGAGCTGTTTTTT.